These 31 T cell receptor beta chains were all obtained from the same sample, sequenced in a study of CD8 T cells in Susac syndrome. RNA in amounts of about 0.5 to 1 ug was reverse transcribed with random hexamers. MiXCR, run by TCRdb on the immunoSEQ multiplex PCR reads, gives a single entry per CDR3 protein. In the table there are around 300,000 distinct CDR3 sequences, around 85% of which are singletons. The sequencing sample was made of CD8+ T cells from PBMCs. These receptors all stem from a human donor with multiple sclerosis.

This clonotype was seen only a few times. The chain combines TRBV6-1 with TRBJ2-4, with D uncertain. The CDR3 totals 14 residues. The ends were cut back, 2 bases at V and 14 bases at J, with 19 bases in the middle. Germline lookup yields CDR1 MNHNS and CDR2 SASEGT. The CDR3 DNA is TGTGCCAGCAGTGAAACGTTACTTTCATCCTCGAAGTACTTC. Translation: CASSETLLSSSKYF.

The CDR3 sequence is CASSLWGLGYGYTF. CDR3 DNA sequence: TGTGCCAGCAGCTTGTGGGGGCTGGGCTATGGCTACACCTTC. The rearrangement uses TRBV5-6 and TRBJ1-2; D perhaps matches TRBD1 (6 bases). Germline CDR1 reads SGHDT; CDR2 reads YYEEEE. CDR3 length equals 14 residues. The germline V and J ends were trimmed by 1 base and 4 bases, with 11 bases remaining between them.

V usage is TRBV4-3 and J usage is TRBJ2-1; D might be TRBD1 (5 bases). Trimming removed 1 base at V and 0 bases at J, with 7 bases between. CDR1 and CDR2 from the germline V gene are LGHNA and YSLEER. The CDR3 runs to 15 residues. CDR3 sequence: CASSQGTLSYNEQFF. The CDR3 DNA reads TGCGCCAGCAGCCAAGGGACACTCTCCTACAATGAGCAGTTCTTC.

The chain combines TRBV11-2 with TRBJ2-1, with 9 bases matching TRBD1. V lost 1 base, J lost 8 bases, and 15 bases stayed unmatched. Germline assignment: CDR1 SGHAT and CDR2 FQNNGV. The CDR3 sequence is 18 residues long. The CDR3 region is CASSLVSGTGMIGDEQFF. CDR3 bases: TGTGCCAGCAGCTTAGTTTCGGGGACAGGGATGATTGGCGATGAGCAGTTCTTC.

The chain has TRBV27 and TRBJ1-1; no firm D call. Trimming pared 1 base from V and 2 bases from J, leaving 11 bases between. Germline CDR1 and CDR2: MNHEY and SMNVEV (reference sequence). The CDR3 is 15 residues long. Here the CDR3 reads CASSLYPGHNTEAFF. In nucleotides, the CDR3 is TGTGCCAGCAGTTTATACCCGGGTCACAACACTGAAGCTTTCTTT.

The chain carries TRBV7-9 and TRBJ2-1; D perhaps matches TRBD2 (6 bases). This CDR3 has 13 amino acids. Germline lookup yields CDR1 SEHNR and CDR2 FQNEAQ (reference sequence). V lost 5 bases and J lost 9, with 14 bases in between. As DNA, the CDR3 is TGTGCCAGCAGCCCCACTTACGGGAGTGAGCAGTTCTTC. It specifies CASSPTYGSEQFF.

The rearrangement joins TRBV4-3 to TRBJ2-7; no clear D gene. V gave up 0 bases and J gave up 4 bases, with 13 bases separating them. The CDR3 is made up of 15 amino acids. The germline V gene has CDR1 LGHNA and CDR2 YSLEER. The CDR3: CASSQDMSPDYEQYF. Written as DNA, the CDR3 is TGCGCCAGCAGCCAAGATATGAGCCCCGATTACGAGCAGTACTTC.

DNA of the CDR3: TGTGCCTGCCAGCGGGATGCCACCTACGAGCAGTACTTC. Translated: CACQRDATYEQYF. The genes are TRBV30 and TRBJ2-7; TRBD2 aligns across 7 bases. V trimming: 6 bases; J trimming: 2 bases; junction bases outside the gene matches: 7. This CDR3 is 13 amino acids long. Germline-derived CDR1 and CDR2 are GTSNPN and SVGIG (reference sequence). The full variable domain, rest sourced from reference TRBV30 and TRBJ2-7, is SQTIHQWPATLVQPVGSPLSLECTVEGTSNPNLYWYRQAAGRGLQLLFYSVGIGQISSEVPQNLSASRPQDRQFILSSKKLLLSDSGFYLCACQRDATYEQYFGPGTRLTVT.

The chain is built from TRBV27 and TRBJ2-1; D might be TRBD2 (6 bases). Germline CDR1 is MNHEY and CDR2 is SMNVEV (reference sequence). This CDR3 contains 13 residues. V was pared by 8 bases and J by 5 bases, with 13 bases between. CDR3 region: CASLAWENNEQFF. The CDR3 bases are TGTGCCAGCCTAGCGTGGGAGAACAATGAGCAGTTCTTC.

The V and J genes are TRBV5-6 and TRBJ1-1; no firm D call. The V gene lost 0 bases and the J gene lost 1 base, with 10 bases spanning the gap. CDR1 is SGHDT and CDR2 is YYEEEE in the germline V gene. CDR3 length: 15 amino acids. DNA for the CDR3: TGTGCCAGCAGCTTGGATCTAAATCCGAACACTGAAGCTTTCTTT. It translates to CASSLDLNPNTEAFF.

The V call is TRBV6-6, the J call TRBJ2-3; D ambiguous. Looked up from germline, CDR1 is MNHNY and CDR2 is SVGAGI (reference sequence). V lost 4 bases, J lost 0 bases, and 5 bases lay in between. The CDR3 spans 13 residues. The CDR3 DNA is TGTGCCAGCAGTTCGTCCAGCACAGATACGCAGTATTTT. It encodes CASSSSSTDTQYF.

This clonotype was counted a few times. V usage is TRBV6-5 and J usage is TRBJ1-5, with 9 bases lining up with TRBD1. Germline V CDR1 and CDR2: MNHEY, SVGAGI. This CDR3 region has 15 residues. V was clipped by 4 bases and J by 2 bases; unmatched bases: 3. In nucleotides, the CDR3 is TGTGCCAGCAGTTCAACAGGGGGCCGCAATCAGCCCCAGCATTTT. Amino acids: CASSSTGGRNQPQHF.

The chain links TRBV28 to TRBJ2-7; 9 bases are a match to TRBD1. The CDR3 runs 14 residues. The germline V gene has CDR1 MDHEN and CDR2 SYDVKM. Trimming removed 6 bases from V and 6 bases from J; junction bases left unmatched: 9. As DNA, the CDR3 is TGTGCCAGCAGGAACAATGGACAGGGGAGCGAGCAGTACTTC. Its translation: CASRNNGQGSEQYF.

The V and J genes are TRBV28 and TRBJ2-1, with 10 bases aligning to TRBD2. Germline CDR1 reads MDHEN; CDR2 reads SYDVKM. The CDR3 runs 15 residues. V lost 3 bases and J lost 8; bases outside the gene matches: 7. The CDR3 spells CASSFPSGSIDEQFF. CDR3 nucleotides: TGTGCCAGCAGTTTCCCTAGCGGGAGTATCGATGAGCAGTTCTTC.

This clonotype was counted once. The chain combines TRBV4-1 with TRBJ2-1, with 7 nucleotides matching TRBD1. Losses at the gene ends were 1 base for V and 4 bases for J; bases not matched to a gene: 7. The CDR3 extends over 16 amino acids. Per germline, CDR1 MGHRA and CDR2 YSYEKL. CDR3 sequence reads: CASSQAGQFPYNEQFF. In DNA, the CDR3 is TGCGCCAGCAGCCAAGCGGGACAGTTTCCTTACAATGAGCAGTTCTTC.

The chain joins TRBV28 to TRBJ1-1; D is unclear. V dropped 6 bases and J dropped 3 bases, with 11 bases sitting between them. Germline CDR1 MDHEN, CDR2 SYDVKM. CDR3 length: 13 amino acids. CDR3 region: CASSTDGDTEAFF. CDR3 sequence (DNA): TGTGCCAGCAGCACGGACGGAGACACTGAAGCTTTCTTT.

The chain links TRBV2 to TRBJ1-4, with a tentative D call TRBD1 (6 bases). The CDR3 consists of 14 residues. CDR1 is SNHLY, CDR2 FYNNEI, per germline. The V gene lost 6 bases and the J gene lost 8 bases, with 16 bases spanning the gap. CDR3 protein: CASSAQGNREKLFF. As DNA, the CDR3 is TGTGCCAGCAGCGCACAGGGTAACAGGGAAAAACTGTTTTTT.

This chain uses TRBV6-2 or TRBV6-3 with TRBJ2-6, with D unclear. The CDR3 covers 15 residues. CDR1 MNHEY and CDR2 SVGEGT come from the germline V gene. Trimming cost V 4 bases and J 4 bases, with 11 bases left between them. CDR3 bases: TGTGCCAGCAGTTCCGCAGTCTCGGGGGCCAACGTCCTGACTTTC. Translating gives CASSSAVSGANVLTF.

J is TRBJ2-7 and V is TRBV28; 7 bases are a match to TRBD1. V was pared by 3 bases and J by 0 bases, with 8 bases of the junction left unmatched. Per the germline V gene, CDR1 is MDHEN and CDR2 is SYDVKM. This CDR3 region has 16 residues. In DNA form, the CDR3 reads TGTGCCAGCAGTTTCGGCAGGGGGACAGTCTCCTACGAGCAGTACTTC. It yields the protein CASSFGRGTVSYEQYF.

The chain joins TRBV9 to TRBJ1-4, with 7 bases identical to TRBD1. Germline CDR1 and CDR2: SGDLS and YYNGEE. This CDR3 is built from 15 residues. The trim removed 3 bases at V and 3 bases at J, leaving 5 bases unmatched. The CDR3 loop reads CASSGQGQPNEKLFF. CDR3 DNA: TGTGCCAGCAGCGGACAGGGACAGCCTAATGAAAAACTGTTTTTT.

About this clonotype: An end of the junction does not agree with germline; a read error may underlie this. The chain uses TRBV5-5 and TRBJ1-1; tentative D call: TRBD1 (5 bases). The CDR3 contains 12 residues. Germline CDR1 reads SGHKS; CDR2 reads YYEKEE (reference sequence). The DNA of the CDR3 is TGTGCCAGCGGCTTGTGGGGCTCTGAAGCTTTCTTT. Translated, it gives CASGLWGSEAFF.

This chain uses TRBV7-9 with TRBJ2-2; 8 positions match TRBD2. Per germline, CDR1 SEHNR and CDR2 FQNEAQ (reference sequence). CDR3 length equals 14 residues. The V and J ends lost 7 bases and 7 bases, in that order; junction bases with no gene match: 8. The CDR3 is CASNPGLVNGELFF. The CDR3 DNA sequence: TGTGCCAGCAACCCGGGACTAGTAAACGGGGAGCTGTTTTTT.

The chain has TRBV25-1 and TRBJ1-3; D remains ambiguous. V lost 3 bases and J lost 0, with 15 bases in between. The germline gives CDR1 MGHDK, CDR2 SYGVNS. The CDR3 is 17 amino acids. CDR3 sequence reads: CASSDPTNWLSGNTIYF. The CDR3 nucleotides are TGTGCCAGCAGTGATCCCACGAACTGGCTCTCTGGAAACACCATATATTTT.

The rearrangement uses TRBV30 and TRBJ2-1, with a weak D call TRBD2 (6 bases). CDR1 is GTSNPN and CDR2 is SVGIG in the germline V gene (reference sequence). The V end was cut by 4 bases, the J end by 1 base, with 14 bases between. This CDR3 contains 15 residues. In DNA form, the CDR3 reads TGTGCCTGGATGTTACCCGGGGGATCCTACAATGAGCAGTTCTTC. Protein product: CAWMLPGGSYNEQFF.

The J gene is TRBJ1-5, the V gene TRBV5-1, with D possibly being TRBD1 (5 bases). Germline CDR1 SGHRS, CDR2 YFSETQ. The CDR3 is made up of 14 amino acids. The germline V and J ends were trimmed by 2 bases and 3 bases, with 9 bases remaining between them. CDR3 in DNA: TGCGCCAGCAGCTTTACAGGTCCCAATCAGCCCCAGCATTTT. Encoded protein: CASSFTGPNQPQHF.

The chain joins TRBV7-6 to TRBJ1-3; possibly TRBD1 for D (5 bases). CDR1 SGHVS and CDR2 FNYEAQ come from the germline V gene. The CDR3 has 16 amino acids. With 7 bases removed from V and 4 bases from J, the gap between germline ends came to 20 bases. CDR3 in amino acids: CASTPRRGAVGNTIYF. CDR3 coding DNA: TGTGCCAGCACCCCTCGACGAGGGGCTGTAGGAAACACCATATATTTT.

A single count supports this clonotype. This sequence joins TRBV19 and TRBJ1-5; a possible D gene is TRBD1 (6 bases). V lost 5 bases to trimming and J lost 5 bases, with 19 bases between them. Germline CDR1 LNHDA, CDR2 SQIVND (reference sequence). This CDR3 region has 16 residues. CDR3 DNA: TGTGCCAGTAGTCCAAACCCAGGGGAGGGAGATCAGCCCCAGCATTTT. This encodes CASSPNPGEGDQPQHF.

This rearrangement joins TRBV5-4 to TRBJ2-1, with a possible D match to TRBD2 (6 bases). The CDR3 has 15 amino acids. Trimming shortened V by 4 bases and J by 7 bases, and 18 bases separated the two germline ends. From germline, CDR1 is SGHNT and CDR2 YYREEE (reference sequence). This CDR3 reads CASSPLPGESNEQFF. CDR3 DNA: TGTGCCAGCAGCCCCCTTCCGGGAGAATCAAATGAGCAGTTCTTC. Combining the CDR3 with reference TRBV5-4 and TRBJ2-1 gives the whole variable domain ETGVTQSPTHLIKTRGQQVTLRCSSQSGHNTVSWYQQALGQGPQFIFQYYREEENGRGNFPPRFSGLQFPNYSSELNVNALELDDSALYLCASSPLPGESNEQFFGPGTRLTVL.

This clonotype was detected a few times. The chain uses TRBV12-3 or TRBV12-4 and TRBJ2-2, with D possibly TRBD1 on 5 matching bases. The CDR3 contains 13 residues. V lost 2 bases, J lost 5 bases, and 6 bases lay in between. The CDR3 DNA sequence: TGTGCCAGCAGTTTAACAGGAACCGGGGAGCTGTTTTTT. Its translation is CASSLTGTGELFF.

CDR3 coding DNA: TGTGCCAGCAGCTCCTTCGAGCAGTTCTTC. Amino acids: CASSSFEQFF. The chain links TRBV7-9 to TRBJ2-1; unclear D gene. The CDR3 is made up of 10 amino acids. CDR1 and CDR2 from the germline V gene are SEHNR and FQNEAQ (reference sequence). V lost 4 bases, J lost 10 bases, and 5 bases lay in between.

The V call is TRBV20-1, the J call TRBJ1-2; D remains unclear. V was clipped by 4 bases and J by 6 bases, with 9 bases between them. Germline CDR1 is DFQATT and CDR2 is SNEGSKA (reference sequence). This CDR3 has 11 amino acids. CDR3 DNA sequence: TGCAGTGCTAAACAGCGCCATGGCTACACCTTC. The encoded protein is CSAKQRHGYTF.